This TCR beta chain was identified in a study of blood T cell repertoires in COVID-19. Trimming cost V 1 base and J 2 bases, with 13 bases left between them. The CDR3 contains 16 residues. Looked up from germline, CDR1 is LGHDT and CDR2 is YNNKEL (reference sequence). Measured with immunoSEQ multiplex PCR; TCRdb has only the in-frame clones, and not every one. The sample yields roughly 150,000 clones, 65% to 85% seen once. This sequence was found in a woman aged 80 or over with acute or convalescent COVID-19. Sequenced material: peripheral blood. The rearrangement joins TRBV3-1 (or the pseudogene TRBV3-2) to TRBJ2-3; D might be TRBD1 (6 bases). This CDR3 reads CASSQALDRITDTQYF. CDR3 nucleotide sequence: TGTGCCAGCAGCCAAGCCCTAGACAGGATCACAGATACGCAGTATTTT.